This paragraph covers one T cell receptor beta chain sequence. It has no known antigen specificity. The CDR3 contains 16 residues, cysteine and phenylalanine counted. The nucleotide record is missing. The germline V gene (reference sequence) sets CDR1 to DFQATT and CDR2 to SNEGSKA. This record belongs to a study of T cells in severe cutaneous drug reactions (dated by TCRdb to the late 2010s). About the study as a whole: Patients were recruited between about 2011 and 2018 from Taiwan, Thailand and a European registry network. Enrollment was limited to patients whose SJS/TEN or DRESS diagnosis was probable or definite according to RegiSCAR criteria. The Naranjo algorithm and the ALDEN drug causality algorithm were used to assign the culprit drug. Blister fluids/cells, PBMC and other biological samples were taken from patients in the acute stage or the recovery stage. The study combined bulk TCR sequencing with single-cell sequencing, quantitative PCR validation, functional assays and transgenic mouse experiments. To build the libraries, iRepertoire multiplex PCR was used, and the authors pointed to a comparison in which iRepertoire and 5' RACE methods, with or without UMI, captured abundant clonotypes similarly. General study outcomes and caveats: CBZ-SJS/TEN patients showed strongly increased TRBV12-4 usage, with an average of around 33% in blister cells and about 4.5% in PBMC. All seven CBZ-SJS/TEN blister samples contained a public TCRbeta CDR3 (mean approximately 15%), which was undetectable or scarce in tolerant-control and healthy-donor PBMC. Whether the public TCR generalizes to SJS/TEN caused by other drugs was noted by the authors as still needing further study.

Sequenced donors were patients with carbamazepine-induced Stevens-Johnson syndrome or toxic epidermal necrolysis (CBZ-SJS/TEN). The peripheral blood repertoires were taken from CBZ-SJS/TEN patients of two origins, roughly five Han Chinese and six or seven European. Next-generation sequencing was used to profile the T cell receptor repertoires of patients with drug-induced severe cutaneous adverse reactions in a search for drug-specific clonotypes. RNA was isolated from either blister cells of skin lesions or peripheral blood mononuclear cells. For both bulk and single-cell sequencing, libraries were prepared with the iRepertoire multiplex PCR system and TCR subtype-specific primers. Multiplex PCR with primers targeting V, D and J gene regions was used to generate bulk TCR beta libraries. Each sample contributed roughly 90-550 ng of RNA as input for preparing the bulk TCR library. Bulk TCR beta amplicons were sequenced on an Illumina MiSeq. In the source study's methods: Quality control steps removed sample misassignments and low-quality sequencing reads. The amino acids lying between the V-gene Y[YFLI]C motif and the J-segment [FW]GXGT motif were defined as CDR3. The IMGT database was followed for TRBV and TRBJ gene assignments and CDR3 clonotypes. Per-sample TRBV expression was normalized to the mean of the same gene in PBMC from under 50 healthy donors. With the reads reprocessed by TCRdb, a single entry stands for each CDR3 protein sequence and no DNA is reported. TCRdb, rather than the study authors, made the V and J calls. The table kept for this sample lists about 21,000 distinct CDR3 sequences. The ten most abundant clones make up approximately 7% of the sample.

Recombination joined TRBV20-1 with TRBJ2-5; absent DNA, TCRdb's TRBD1 call cannot be checked. This TCR was sampled from a human donor with toxic epidermal necrolysis, a severe cutaneous drug reaction. Sequencing was done on a sample of PBMCs. The CDR3 region has the sequence CSANTGTGGFQETQYF.